This TCR beta chain was retrieved from a study of CD8 T cell repertoires and HIV-1 epitope variants. Repertoires were generated with immunoSEQ multiplex PCR, while TCRdb's copy carries only in-frame clones and drops some. The sample lists fewer than 7,000 clones; roughly 73% were seen once. Points on this clone: Its antigen is undetermined.

This CDR3 spans 17 amino acids. Germline lookup yields CDR1 SGHRS and CDR2 YFSETQ. The V and J ends lost 3 bases and 1 base, in that order; junction bases with no gene match: 8. Material for sequencing was cultured CD8+ T cells derived from PBMCs. The source of this sequence is a male donor with HIV. The chain has TRBV5-1 and TRBJ2-2; 8 bases agree with TRBD1. CDR3 DNA sequence: TGCGCCAGCAGCTCAACCGCAGGGGGCAAGAACACCGGGGAGCTGTTTTTT. The encoded protein is CASSSTAGGKNTGELFF.